This T cell receptor (beta chain) was documented in a study of blood T cell repertoires in COVID-19. About the study: COVID-19 samples from acute and convalescent phases originated in the United States, Italy and Spain. Sources were T cells, B-cell-depleted T cells, or PBMCs; the material itself was cDNA or gDNA.

The CDR3 is 20 residues long. Losses at the gene ends were 1 base for V and 4 bases for J; bases not matched to a gene: 11. Germline loops: CDR1 MNHNS, CDR2 SASEGT. As originally analysed: It was from reference gene primer amplification that nucleated cell counts were estimated. Sequencing was performed with immunoSEQ multiplex PCR; in TCRdb, only in-frame clones are kept and a portion is missing. Clonal size and the V and J genes are those of that table, whereas D and trimming came from the DNA. Of just over 250,000 clones in the sample, about 87% were seen once. Seattle-derived patients entered the study during active infection and were followed longitudinally.

The origin of this receptor is an older woman with COVID-19, enrolled during active disease. The material sequenced was peripheral blood. The chain is built from TRBV6-1 and TRBJ2-3, with 16 bases matching TRBD2. The CDR3 loop is CASSEDSGLAGGPRSDTQYF. The DNA of the CDR3 is TGTGCCAGCAGTGAAGATTCGGGACTAGCGGGAGGGCCGAGGTCAGATACGCAGTATTTT.